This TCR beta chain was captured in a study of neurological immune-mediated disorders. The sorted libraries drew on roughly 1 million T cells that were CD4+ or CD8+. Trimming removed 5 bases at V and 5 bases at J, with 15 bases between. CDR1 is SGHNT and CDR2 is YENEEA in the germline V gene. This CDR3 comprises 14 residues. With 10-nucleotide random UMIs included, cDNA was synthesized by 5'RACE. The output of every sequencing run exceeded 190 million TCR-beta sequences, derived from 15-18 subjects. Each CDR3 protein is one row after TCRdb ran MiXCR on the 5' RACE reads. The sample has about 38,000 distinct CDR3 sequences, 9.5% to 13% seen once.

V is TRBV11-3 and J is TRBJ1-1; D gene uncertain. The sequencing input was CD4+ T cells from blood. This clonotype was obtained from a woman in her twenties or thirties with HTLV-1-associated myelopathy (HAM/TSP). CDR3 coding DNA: TGTGCCAGCAGCGACTGGATGGGCGAAACTGAAGCTTTCTTT. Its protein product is CASSDWMGETEAFF. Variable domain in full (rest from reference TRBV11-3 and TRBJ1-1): EAGVVQSPRYKIIEKKQPVAFWCNPISGHNTLYWYLQNLGQGPELLIRYENEEAVDDSQLPKDRFSAERLKGVDSTLKIQPAELGDSAVYLCASSDWMGETEAFFGQGTRLTVV.